A single sample gave rise to the 6 T cell receptor beta chains below, sequenced in a study of T cell responses to AZD1222 COVID-19 vaccine. The table came from immunoSEQ multiplex PCR; TCRdb's copy has only in-frame clones and leaves some out. The sample shows about 93,000 clones, just under 90% of them seen only once. The starting material was peripheral blood, obtained on day 0 of MenACWY control vaccination. All receptors come from an adult in good health.

The table lists this clone with a count of one. This chain links TRBV19 with TRBJ1-1; 10 bases align to TRBD1. The CDR3 runs 15 residues. Germline V CDR1 and CDR2: LNHDA, SQIVND (reference sequence). J was trimmed by 3 bases and V by 6 bases; bases with no gene match: 7. CDR3 in amino acids: CASRVSDRGYTEAFF. Written as DNA, the CDR3 is TGTGCCAGTAGAGTGTCGGACAGGGGGTACACTGAAGCTTTCTTT.

This clone has a single count. Additional DNA sequences in this sample encode the identical CDR3. CDR3 DNA sequence: TGTGCCAGCAGCGTAGGAGGGTCAGAGACCCAGTACTTC. Protein product: CASSVGGSETQYF. The chain recombines TRBV9 with TRBJ2-5, with D possibly TRBD2 on 5 matching bases. Looked up from germline, CDR1 is SGDLS and CDR2 is YYNGEE. V lost 0 bases and J 4 bases, leaving 7 bases between the germline ends. This CDR3 is built from 13 residues. Drawing the rest from reference TRBV9 and TRBJ2-5, the complete variable domain is DSGVTQTPKHLITATGQRVTLRCSPRSGDLSVYWYQQSLDQGLQFLIQYYNGEERAKGNILERFSAQQFPDLHSELNLSSLELGDSALYFCASSVGGSETQYFGPGTRLLVL.

This clone was detected only a few times. The chain is built from TRBV7-2 and TRBJ1-3; no definite D call. Looked up from germline, CDR1 is SGHTA and CDR2 is FQGNSA. V gave up 3 bases and J gave up 2 bases, with 14 bases separating them. This CDR3 spans 16 amino acids. The CDR3 sequence: CASSFRGPAAGNTIYF. Written as DNA, the CDR3 is TGTGCCAGCAGCTTCCGAGGACCTGCGGCTGGAAACACCATATATTTT.

The chain combines TRBV5-6 with TRBJ1-4, with 7 nucleotides matching TRBD1. Per germline, CDR1 SGHDT and CDR2 YYEEEE. This CDR3 has 14 residues. With V trimmed by 0 bases and J by 7 bases, 3 bases remained unmatched. This CDR3 is CASSLVGGGEKLFF. The CDR3 DNA is TGTGCCAGCAGCTTGGTAGGGGGCGGTGAAAAACTGTTTTTT.

This clone was seen only a few times. This chain connects TRBV6-2 or TRBV6-3 to TRBJ2-7; D unresolved. CDR1 and CDR2 from the germline V gene are MNHEY and SVGEGT. This CDR3 comprises 12 residues. The V gene lost 6 bases and the J gene lost 1 base, with 7 bases spanning the gap. The CDR3 region has the DNA TGTGCCAGCAGCCAGCAGTCCTACGAGCAGTACTTC. Translating it yields CASSQQSYEQYF.

J is TRBJ1-1 and V is TRBV27, with 8 bases lining up with TRBD1. The germline V gene encodes CDR1 MNHEY and CDR2 SMNVEV (reference sequence). CDR3 size: 14 residues. Trimming removed 6 bases from V and 5 bases from J; junction bases left unmatched: 8. The CDR3 region is CASRQTGVGTEAFF. CDR3 in DNA: TGTGCCAGCAGACAGACAGGGGTGGGGACTGAAGCTTTCTTT.